This TCR beta chain appears in the sequencing data of a study of PD-L1 blockade in urothelial cancer (dated by TCRdb to 2017 to 2019). For the study in its entirety: Every patient began therapy at some point between 2013 and 2015 and was given atezolizumab 1,200 mg intravenously every 3 weeks. About 85% of the roughly 29 patients were males with bladder-origin urothelial cancer, and 18 of 29 reported a prior smoking history. An ECOG performance status of 0 or 1 was recorded for the patients, and 0 to 3 prior chemotherapy regimens had been received by the patients. Blood samples were analyzed at 3 weeks after treatment start (second dose) and at 6 weeks after treatment start. Blood samples gave a median of around 140,000 T cells and some 83,000 unique TCRs, with a median clonality of approximately 0.078. An exploratory multi-omic analysis was conducted of the somatic, immune and clinical correlates of response to PD-L1 blockade with atezolizumab in urothelial cancer. Pretreatment tumor samples, along with matched peripheral blood serially collected before and after atezolizumab treatment, were subjected to TCR sequencing. Durable clinical benefit was defined as a progression-free survival longer than 6 months, and TCR features were additionally tested against progression-free survival and overall survival. Whole exome sequencing and RNA sequencing of pretreatment tumors were performed alongside TCR sequencing in the same patients. Fewer than ten patients achieved durable clinical benefit and approximately 20 did not. Pretreatment blood TCR-seq was available for about 27 patients, at least one posttreatment blood collection was obtained for around 25 patients, and tumor TCR-seq was available for around 25 patients. Findings and caveats that apply to the study as a whole: Because the sample size was small (n ≈ 29) and many of the analyses were exploratory, the results are meant to be hypothesis-generating. Patients with durable benefit showed greater expansion of tumor-associated TCR clones in peripheral blood 3 weeks after starting treatment (n ≈ 23, p = 0.022). Improved progression-free and overall survival was associated with having pretreatment peripheral blood TCR clonality below the median.

V loses 0 bases of germline sequence and J loses 7 bases, and the interval between the two ends is 12 bases. The germline V gene specifies LGHNA as CDR1 and YNFKEQ as CDR2. Reading from cysteine to phenylalanine, the CDR3 counts 14 amino acids. Only the CDR3 DNA stays, 42 bases, in frame from base 1. Notes on this clone: Its antigen has not been determined. Base qualities are not provided; no much larger clone lies one nucleotide away.

To estimate absolute template abundance from read counts, synthetic TCR analog templates were spiked into each PCR. The immunoSEQ assay was used to amplify TCRbeta CDR3 regions from genomic DNA with bias-controlled V and J gene primers. Rearranged TCRbeta segments were sequenced at approximately 20X coverage. The study's processing was this. Sequencing errors were corrected by clustering, and CDR3s were annotated against IMGT so that V, D and J genes could be assigned. Only productive TCRbeta rearrangements were used in downstream analyses, excluding out-of-frame or stop-codon sequences. To compute clonality, Shannon entropy was normalized by the log of the number of unique productive sequences and then subtracted from one. Fisher's exact test with Benjamini-Hochberg correction, at a threshold of adjusted p below 0.01, was used to find clones that differed between time points or between blood and tumor. TCRdb re-hosts the immuneACCESS table, in-frame sequences only. Its copies lack some clones; in the studies checked, an unresolved V gene accounts for under half of them, and the cause for the rest is not known. V, J and clone size are those of that table, while D and trimming were read from the DNA. The sample table shows roughly 91,000 clones, and roughly 84% are seen once. Around an eighth of the sample is in the top ten clones.

The sample's time point label is to be understood as: pretreatment peripheral blood. A cohort of approximately 30 patients with locally advanced or metastatic urothelial carcinoma, treated at Memorial Sloan Kettering on a trial protocol, was included. Peripheral blood mononuclear cells were collected pretreatment and during treatment, at between 1 and 8 total time points per patient. The Qiagen DNeasy Blood extraction kit was used to purify genomic DNA from total PBMCs and tumor samples. PBMCs were collected pretreatment and during treatment, and were isolated and stored as previously described. The TCR comes from a man in his sixties with urothelial cancer. This receptor chain uses TRBV4-2 and TRBJ2-5; TRBD1 is a possible D gene, resting on 6 matching bases. The source material was PBMCs, sampled around atezolizumab (anti-PD-L1) treatment. The DNA sequence is given as TGTGCCAGCAGCCAAGATTCAGGGGCGGGGACCCAGTACTTC. Its protein is CASSQDSGAGTQYF.